The 17 T cell receptor beta chains reported below all come from one sample, sequenced in a study of blood T cell repertoires in COVID-19. Profiled with immunoSEQ multiplex PCR; TCRdb holds only in-frame clones, not every one. The table has tens of thousands of clones, roughly 82% seen once. Input material: peripheral blood. The receptors shown here come from a woman aged 55-75 years with acute or convalescent COVID-19.

The chain combines TRBV11-2 with TRBJ2-1, with 7 bases lining up with TRBD2. The CDR3 covers 15 residues. With V trimmed by 1 base and J by 3 bases, 3 bases remained unmatched. Germline V lookup: CDR1 SGHAT, CDR2 FQNNGV. CDR3 sequence: CASSLAGGFYNEQFF. Written as DNA, the CDR3 is TGTGCCAGCAGCTTAGCGGGGGGTTTCTACAATGAGCAGTTCTTC. The whole variable domain, filled in from reference TRBV11-2 and TRBJ2-1, reads EAGVAQSPRYKIIEKRQSVAFWCNPISGHATLYWYQQILGQGPKLLIQFQNNGVVDDSQLPKDRFSAERLKGVDSTLKIQPAKLEDSAVYLCASSLAGGFYNEQFFGPGTRLTVL.

The chain employs TRBV14 and TRBJ2-3, with a possible D match to TRBD1 (6 bases). Germline CDR1 is SGHDN and CDR2 is FVKESK. The CDR3 runs to 14 residues. V was clipped by 1 base and J by 6 bases, with 11 bases between them. The CDR3 region has the DNA TGTGCCAGCAGCCAAGGGGACACACTCGATACGCAGTATTTT. Translated: CASSQGDTLDTQYF.

The rearrangement uses TRBV25-1 and TRBJ1-1; 7 bases map to TRBD1. This CDR3 comprises 14 residues. In germline, CDR1 is MGHDK, CDR2 SYGVNS. V was pared by 2 bases and J by 7 bases, with 7 bases of the junction left unmatched. This CDR3 is CASSESRTGLEAFF. The CDR3 DNA sequence: TGTGCCAGCAGTGAAAGCAGGACAGGCCTTGAAGCTTTCTTT.

This chain connects TRBV20-1 to TRBJ2-7; D not resolved. The germline gives CDR1 DFQATT, CDR2 SNEGSKA (reference sequence). There are 10 residues in the CDR3. The V end was cut by 5 bases, the J end by 6 bases, with 8 bases between. The CDR3 loop is CSAGPGEQYF. The CDR3 DNA follows: TGCAGTGCTGGCCCGGGCGAGCAGTACTTC.

This clone was counted a few times. The CDR3 region is CASSQRGSNEKLFF. The CDR3 DNA follows: TGTGCCAGCAGCCAACGGGGTAGCAATGAAAAACTGTTTTTT. The chain is built from TRBV6-5 and TRBJ1-4; D ambiguous. CDR3 length: 14 amino acids. The V end was cut by 6 bases, the J end by 5 bases, with 13 bases between. Germline CDR1 MNHEY, CDR2 SVGAGI.

The chain couples TRBV19 to TRBJ2-2, with TRBD2 matching over 9 bases. V was pared by 10 bases and J by 5 bases, with 5 bases of the junction left unmatched. Looked up from germline, CDR1 is LNHDA and CDR2 is SQIVND (reference sequence). The CDR3 extends over 13 amino acids. The CDR3, as DNA: TGTGCCACGGCGGGGGGGCCGACCGGGGAGCTGTTTTTT. Its translation: CATAGGPTGELFF.

The chain has TRBV5-1 and TRBJ1-2, with 9 bases identical to TRBD1. The CDR3 totals 13 residues. The ends lost 0 bases at V and 8 bases at J; junction bases unmatched: 2. CDR1 SGHRS and CDR2 YFSETQ come from the germline V gene. The CDR3 here is CASSLGTGEGYTF. CDR3 bases: TGCGCCAGCAGCTTGGGGACAGGGGAGGGCTACACCTTC.

The chain is built from TRBV30 and TRBJ2-1, with D possibly matching TRBD2 (6 bases). The V gene's germline CDR1 is GTSNPN and CDR2 SVGIG (reference sequence). The CDR3 covers 14 residues. V shed 0 bases and J shed 1 base, with 7 bases lying between them. The CDR3 DNA follows: TGTGCCTGGAGTGTAGGGAGGTCCTACAATGAGCAGTTCTTC. Protein sequence: CAWSVGRSYNEQFF.

V is TRBV30 and J is TRBJ1-6; a possible D gene is TRBD1 (5 bases). The CDR3 sequence is 14 residues long. With 3 bases removed from V and 9 bases from J, the gap between germline ends came to 15 bases. CDR1 is GTSNPN, CDR2 SVGIG, per germline (reference sequence). The CDR3 reads CAWSSTGVGSPLHF. CDR3 DNA: TGTGCCTGGAGCTCCACGGGGGTAGGTTCACCCCTCCACTTT.

The chain is built from TRBV5-4 and TRBJ1-6, with 8 bases matching TRBD1. V lost 4 bases to trimming and J lost 6 bases; unmatched junction nucleotides: 3. This CDR3 region has 14 residues. From germline, CDR1 is SGHNT and CDR2 YYREEE (reference sequence). The chain's CDR3 is CASSPTGGNSPLHF. CDR3 coding DNA: TGTGCCAGCAGCCCTACAGGGGGTAATTCACCCCTCCACTTT.

V gene TRBV27 combines with J gene TRBJ2-1; the D gene is possibly TRBD1 (6 bases). Between the trimmed V and J ends, which lost 2 bases and 0 bases, there was a span of 8 bases. The CDR3 is 15 amino acids. Germline CDR1 MNHEY, CDR2 SMNVEV (reference sequence). The CDR3 coding sequence is TGTGCCAGCAGTTTACAGGGGCCCTCCTACAATGAGCAGTTCTTC. Its translation: CASSLQGPSYNEQFF.

The chain couples TRBV30 to TRBJ1-2; D call uncertain. V was pared by 4 bases and J by 8 bases, with 8 bases between. Germline-derived CDR1 and CDR2 are GTSNPN and SVGIG (reference sequence). The CDR3 length is 10 residues. The CDR3 DNA follows: TGTGCCTGGATGTCGGGAGGCTACACCTTC. Encoded protein: CAWMSGGYTF.

J is TRBJ1-2 and V is TRBV19; weak D call: TRBD1 (5 bases). V shed 8 bases and J shed 5 bases, with 15 bases lying between them. Germline-derived CDR1 and CDR2 are LNHDA and SQIVND (reference sequence). This CDR3 region has 13 residues. This chain's CDR3 is CASRREGRYGYTF. CDR3 in DNA: TGTGCCAGTCGGCGGGAGGGACGGTATGGCTACACCTTC.

This clone came up once. This chain uses TRBV27 with TRBJ1-1; the D is unclear. V lost 3 bases and J 1 base, leaving 6 bases between the germline ends. This CDR3 has 13 amino acids. Germline V gives CDR1 MNHEY, CDR2 SMNVEV (reference sequence). CDR3 sequence (DNA): TGTGCCAGCAGTTTTAATAAGAACACTGAAGCTTTCTTT. It codes for CASSFNKNTEAFF.

The CDR3, as DNA: TGCAGTGCTAGTGGGGGGGATTACTTCACCGGGGAGCTGTTTTTT. It encodes CSASGGDYFTGELFF. This chain joins TRBV20-1 and TRBJ2-2; 7 bases align to TRBD2. V lost 3 bases, J lost 4 bases, and 8 bases stayed unmatched. Germline CDR1 is DFQATT and CDR2 is SNEGSKA (reference sequence). The CDR3 is 15 residues long.

The V and J genes are TRBV7-2 and TRBJ1-1, with no clear D. Germline V gene lookup returns CDR1 SGHTA and CDR2 FQGNSA. The CDR3 is 14 residues long. Deletions cut 4 bases from V and 4 bases from J, with 13 bases between. The CDR3 nucleotides are TGTGCCAGCAGCTCTTCCAGGTCCCTCACTGAAGCTTTCTTT. This codes for CASSSSRSLTEAFF.

The chain links TRBV5-8 to TRBJ2-1, with 7 bases identical to TRBD1. Germline CDR1 reads SGHTS; CDR2 reads YDEGEE. V lost 6 bases and J lost 1; bases outside the gene matches: 7. This CDR3 is built from 15 residues. CDR3 in DNA: TGTGCCAGCACCGCACGGGGACAGTCCTACAATGAGCAGTTCTTC. Its protein product is CASTARGQSYNEQFF.